This T cell receptor (beta chain) appears in the sequencing data of a study of blood T cell repertoires in COVID-19. As for the study in general: Donors in the United States, Italy and Spain gave samples during acute or convalescent COVID-19. Nucleic acid was either cDNA or gDNA, and it came from T cells, B-cell-depleted T cells, or PBMCs.

The V gene lost 4 bases and the J gene lost 2 bases, with 7 bases spanning the gap. CDR3 length: 13 residues. Germline lookup yields CDR1 ENHRY and CDR2 SYGVKD. Clones were read by immunoSEQ multiplex PCR, and TCRdb kept only the in-frame ones, dropping some. The data contain some 120,000 clones, 70% to 80% of them singletons. The source material was peripheral blood. This chain connects TRBV10-3 to TRBJ2-3; D gene uncertain. The sequence derives from a human donor in a cohort sampled during active COVID-19. In DNA form, the CDR3 reads TGTGCCATCAGTGGACACGCCACAGATACGCAGTATTTT. Its protein product is CAISGHATDTQYF.